This is a list of T cell receptor beta chains from one sample in a study of blood T cell repertoires in COVID-19. The repertoire was sequenced with immunoSEQ multiplex PCR; TCRdb's copy has only in-frame clones and lacks some. The repertoire holds approximately 330,000 clones, with 87% as singletons. Sequences were obtained from peripheral blood. Every receptor here comes from a man aged 25 to 45 with COVID-19, enrolled during active disease. Both conserved end residues are part of each CDR3. Fields, in order: D gene, V gene, J gene, clone size, CDR3 DNA, CDR3 protein. The D gene is left open where the match is weak. The size field is filled for only some rows; it gives once, few, many or a size class.

TRBD1,TRBV6-5,TRBJ1-3,few,TGTGCCAGCAGTAGACAGGGGCGAAACACCATATATTTT,CASSRQGRNTIYF
-,TRBV9,TRBJ2-1,-,TGTGCCAGCAGCGCCAGGGGCACTACCTACAATGAGCAGTTCTTC,CASSARGTTYNEQFF
-,TRBV11-2,TRBJ2-4,-,TGTGCCAGCAGCTTACAGGGGCCCAAAAACATTCAGTACTTC,CASSLQGPKNIQYF
-,TRBV9,TRBJ2-7,-,TGTGCCAGCAGCACCTATCCTGACAGATACGAGCAGTACTTC,CASSTYPDRYEQYF
-,TRBV30,TRBJ1-1,-,TGTGCCTGGAGTTCCCGCGGGGGGTGGAGCGCTGAAGCTTTCTTT,CAWSSRGGWSAEAFF
TRBD1,TRBV6-2/TRBV6-3,TRBJ2-7,-,TGTGCCAGCAGTTACCGACAGGGGGCCTACGAGCAGTACTTC,CASSYRQGAYEQYF
-,TRBV7-3,TRBJ2-3,-,TGTGCCAGCAGCCTACAAGCAGGGGCTTCTAGCACAGATACGCAGTATTTT,CASSLQAGASSTDTQYF
-,TRBV7-3,TRBJ2-1,-,TGTGCCAGCAGCCGGGGACTGCTTACCTACAATGAGCAGTTCTTC,CASSRGLLTYNEQFF
TRBD2,TRBV4-1,TRBJ2-1,few,TGCGCCAGCAGCCTATATTCTAAGCGGGAGGGCCGTATAAATGAGCAGTTCTTC,CASSLYSKREGRINEQFF
-,TRBV5-1,TRBJ2-7,-,TGCGCCAGCAGCTTACCAGGTTCCAACGAGCAGTACTTC,CASSLPGSNEQYF
TRBD1,TRBV10-3,TRBJ2-7,-,TGTGCCATCAGCCTACAGGGGGCCCCCTACGAGCAGTACTTC,CAISLQGAPYEQYF
TRBD1,TRBV4-1,TRBJ1-2,-,TGCGCCAGCAGCCAAGAACCAGGACAGGGAAGGAATGGCTACACCTTC,CASSQEPGQGRNGYTF
-,TRBV2,TRBJ2-2,-,TGTGCCCAACCGGGGGGCAACACCGGGGAGCTGTTTTTT,CAQPGGNTGELFF
TRBD2,TRBV7-9,TRBJ2-1,-,TGTGCCAGCAGCCCCCGACTAGCGGGAAGGAGAGGGAATGAGCAGTTCTTC,CASSPRLAGRRGNEQFF
TRBD2,TRBV7-2,TRBJ2-7,-,TGTGCCAGCAGCTTGGGAGGGGCCGCCTACGAGCAGTACTTC,CASSLGGAAYEQYF
TRBD2,TRBV14,TRBJ2-3,-,TGTGCCAGCAGTCGTCGGCGGGAGGGCACCACAGATACGCAGTATTTT,CASSRRREGTTDTQYF
-,TRBV27,TRBJ2-7,-,TGTGCCAGTCAACAGTTGGGTCCCTACGAGCAGTACTTC,CASQQLGPYEQYF
-,TRBV27,TRBJ2-3,-,TGTGCCAGCAGTTTATGGTCGGGAGATACGCAGTATTTT,CASSLWSGDTQYF
-,TRBV11-2,TRBJ1-2,-,TGTGCCAGCTCCGTCGCGGAAGGGAGCGGCTACACCTTC,CASSVAEGSGYTF
TRBD1,TRBV5-1,TRBJ2-5,-,TGCGCCAGCAGCTTGCCAGGGGGTGGAGAGACCCAGTACTTC,CASSLPGGGETQYF
TRBD1,TRBV2,TRBJ2-2,once,TGTGCCAGCACGGAGCAGGGGGCTACCGGGGAGCTGTTTTTT,CASTEQGATGELFF
TRBD2,TRBV13,TRBJ2-2,-,TGTGCCAGCAGCTCCCTGACTAGCGGGAAAACCGGGGAGCTGTTTTTT,CASSSLTSGKTGELFF
-,TRBV6-6,TRBJ1-2,few,TGTGCCAGCAGTCAGGGACACTACCCCCCGGACAACTATGGCTACACCTTC,CASSQGHYPPDNYGYTF
-,TRBV27,TRBJ1-2,-,TGTGCCAGCAGTTTATATTGGGGGGTTCAGGACTATGGCTACACCTTC,CASSLYWGVQDYGYTF
-,TRBV2,TRBJ2-5,once,TGTGCCAGCAGTGCTGGGCAGGGGTACCAAGAGACCCAGTACTTC,CASSAGQGYQETQYF